This passage covers 32 T cell receptor beta chains from one sample sequenced in a study of T cell clonotyping in hematopoietic cell transplantation. Assay: immunoSEQ multiplex PCR; the TCRdb copy retains only in-frame clones and omits some. The sample contains tens of thousands of clones, approximately 88% of which appear only once. The sequencing input was peripheral blood mononuclear cells. Receptors originate from a woman between 35 and 50 years old in good health. Some clones in this sample may be carry-over from other donors' samples.

V and J are TRBV6-1 and TRBJ1-2; no definite D call. Germline V gives CDR1 MNHNS, CDR2 SASEGT. CDR3 length equals 15 residues. Trimming pared 0 bases from V and 8 bases from J, leaving 16 bases between. The CDR3: CASSEALRRQKGYTF. The CDR3, as DNA: TGTGCCAGCAGTGAAGCGCTTCGTCGGCAAAAGGGCTACACCTTC.

This chain connects TRBV5-1 to TRBJ2-7; TRBD2 matches 9 bases. The CDR3 is made up of 15 amino acids. The V segment lost 2 bases and the J segment 1 base; nucleotides outside the gene matches: 4. Looked up from germline, CDR1 is SGHRS and CDR2 is YFSETQ. CDR3 nucleotides: TGCGCCAGCAGCTTATCTAGCGGGAAATCCTACGAGCAGTACTTC. It encodes CASSLSSGKSYEQYF.

The V call is TRBV7-2, the J call TRBJ2-1; D remains unclear. The CDR3 totals 13 residues. The germline gives CDR1 SGHTA, CDR2 FQGNSA. V shed 1 base and J shed 4 bases, with 5 bases lying between them. The CDR3: CASSLVVYNEQFF. As DNA, the CDR3 is TGTGCCAGCAGCTTAGTGGTGTACAATGAGCAGTTCTTC.

The gene calls are TRBV27 and TRBJ2-7, with 9 nucleotides matching TRBD2. CDR3 size: 13 residues. J lost 6 bases, V lost 7 bases, and 7 bases had no gene match. CDR1 and CDR2 (germline): MNHEY, SMNVEV (reference sequence). For the CDR3, the DNA is TGTGCCAGCACTAATAGCGGGAGAGGCGAGCAGTACTTC. Residues: CASTNSGRGEQYF.

The chain employs TRBV7-6 and TRBJ1-3; D unclear. This CDR3 region has 13 residues. Trimming removed 2 bases from V and 9 bases from J, with 11 bases in between. Germline V lookup: CDR1 SGHVS, CDR2 FNYEAQ. CDR3 bases: TGTGCCAGCAGCTTAAGTCGCGTTGGCACCATATATTTT. It translates to CASSLSRVGTIYF.

The chain joins TRBV6-4 to TRBJ2-1; D might be TRBD2 (6 bases). The germline V gene encodes CDR1 MRHNA and CDR2 SNTAGT. V was pared by 11 bases and J by 7 bases, with 15 bases between. The CDR3 consists of 12 residues. The chain's CDR3 is CASGDDMNEQFF. In DNA, the CDR3 is TGTGCCTCGGGGGATGACATGAATGAGCAGTTCTTC.

This clone has just a few counts. The chain has TRBV4-1 and TRBJ1-5; the match to TRBD1 covers 8 bases. Germline V lookup: CDR1 MGHRA, CDR2 YSYEKL. The V and J ends lost 5 bases and 13 bases, in that order; junction bases with no gene match: 13. The CDR3 is 14 residues long. CDR3 nucleotide sequence: TGCGCCAGCAGCAGTGGACAGGGAGGGAAGCAGCAGCATTTT. It codes for CASSSGQGGKQQHF.

The chain employs TRBV4-3 and TRBJ1-2, with D unclear. Germline V gene data show CDR1 as LGHNA and CDR2 as YSLEER. Trimming pared 0 bases from V and 4 bases from J, leaving 12 bases between. CDR3 length equals 15 residues. The CDR3 spells CASSQEARFSYGYTF. The CDR3 DNA is TGCGCCAGCAGCCAAGAGGCCCGCTTTAGCTATGGCTACACCTTC.

V is TRBV5-1 and J is TRBJ1-2; unclear D gene. V lost 4 bases to trimming and J lost 8 bases, with 12 bases between them. Germline CDR1 SGHRS, CDR2 YFSETQ. The CDR3 runs to 12 residues. CDR3 amino acids: CASSLEPGGYTF. The CDR3 DNA is TGCGCCAGCAGCCTCGAACCTGGAGGCTACACCTTC.

The chain has TRBV28 and TRBJ1-1, with 10 bases fitting TRBD1. Trimming took 10 bases from V and 3 from J; bases not matched to a gene: 11. Germline V gene data show CDR1 as MDHEN and CDR2 as SYDVKM. CDR3 length equals 15 residues. The CDR3 DNA is TGTGCCACGGGGACAGGGGCGATTCTGTACACTGAAGCTTTCTTT. This gives the protein CATGTGAILYTEAFF.

The chain links TRBV28 to TRBJ2-7; possibly TRBD2 for D (6 bases). V was pared by 7 bases and J by 1 base, with 17 bases between. This CDR3 contains 15 residues. Germline CDR1 reads MDHEN; CDR2 reads SYDVKM. CDR3 amino acids: CASKEAGQRSYEQYF. The DNA of the CDR3 is TGTGCCAGCAAGGAAGCGGGCCAGAGGTCCTACGAGCAGTACTTC.

This clone has only a few counts. The V gene is TRBV2, the J gene TRBJ1-5, with TRBD1 matching over 7 bases. CDR1 and CDR2 (germline): SNHLY, FYNNEI. This CDR3 contains 15 residues. J lost 4 bases, V lost 8 bases, and 11 bases had no gene match. The CDR3 DNA follows: TGTGCCAGCGGGAGAGACAGGGCCATGAATCAGCCCCAGCATTTT. This gives the protein CASGRDRAMNQPQHF.

The V call is TRBV28, the J call TRBJ2-7; possibly TRBD1 or TRBD2 for D (5 bases each). Germline CDR1 and CDR2: MDHEN and SYDVKM. The V end was cut by 4 bases, the J end by 4 bases, with 26 bases between. The CDR3 spans 18 residues. CDR3 amino acids: CASSSTGTISLSVYEQYF. The DNA of the CDR3 is TGTGCCAGCAGTTCGACCGGGACCATAAGCCTCAGCGTTTACGAGCAGTACTTC.

The chain links TRBV19 to TRBJ1-5; the match to TRBD1 covers 10 bases. Germline V lookup: CDR1 LNHDA, CDR2 SQIVND (reference sequence). Trimming took 5 bases from V and 4 from J; bases not matched to a gene: 8. This CDR3 is built from 16 residues. The CDR3 bases are TGTGCCAGTAGTGATCTACGGACAGGGGGTAATCAGCCCCAGCATTTT. It specifies CASSDLRTGGNQPQHF.

This chain links TRBV4-1 with TRBJ2-7; D is undetermined. The CDR3 runs to 13 residues. Germline V gives CDR1 MGHRA, CDR2 YSYEKL. Trimming cost V 8 bases and J 3 bases, with 14 bases left between them. The CDR3, as DNA: TGCGCCAGCGGGGTAACGTTGAGCTACGAGCAGTACTTC. The encoded protein is CASGVTLSYEQYF.

The V gene is TRBV6-5, the J gene TRBJ2-2; 7 nucleotides align to TRBD2. The CDR3 extends over 15 amino acids. Trimming at V came to 1 base and at J to 3 bases, leaving 2 bases not matched to a gene. Germline CDR1 and CDR2: MNHEY and SVGAGI. CDR3 protein: CASSYLREYTGELFF. The CDR3 DNA reads as TGTGCCAGCAGTTACTTGCGGGAGTACACCGGGGAGCTGTTTTTT.

The chain is built from TRBV11-3 and TRBJ1-1; TRBD1 is a possible D gene (5 bases). There are 15 residues in the CDR3. Trimming took off 5 bases at V and 1 base at J, with 14 bases between the two ends. Germline V gene data show CDR1 as SGHNT and CDR2 as YENEEA. This CDR3 reads CASSLSPGPNTEAFF. In DNA, the CDR3 is TGTGCCAGCAGCCTTTCTCCGGGACCGAACACTGAAGCTTTCTTT. Based on the CDR3 plus reference TRBV11-3 and TRBJ1-1, the full variable domain is EAGVVQSPRYKIIEKKQPVAFWCNPISGHNTLYWYLQNLGQGPELLIRYENEEAVDDSQLPKDRFSAERLKGVDSTLKIQPAELGDSAVYLCASSLSPGPNTEAFFGQGTRLTVV.

The table lists this clone with a few counts. J is TRBJ2-5 and V is TRBV5-4, with 7 bases aligning to TRBD2. Germline CDR1 and CDR2: SGHNT and YYREEE (reference sequence). This CDR3 region has 15 residues. V lost 4 bases, J lost 3 bases, and 9 bases stayed unmatched. Here the CDR3 reads CASSPGGVVEETQYF. The CDR3 DNA reads as TGTGCCAGCAGCCCGGGGGGAGTAGTGGAAGAGACCCAGTACTTC.

The J gene is TRBJ1-3, the V gene TRBV5-1; D unclear. V dropped 7 bases and J dropped 2 bases, with 10 bases sitting between them. The CDR3 sequence is 13 residues long. Germline values: CDR1 SGHRS, CDR2 YFSETQ. Written as DNA, the CDR3 is TGCGCCAGCCGTACGGGGACTGGAAACACCATATATTTT. It codes for CASRTGTGNTIYF.

This chain uses TRBV6-5 with TRBJ1-3; D remains ambiguous. V dropped 2 bases and J dropped 4 bases, with 9 bases sitting between them. Germline V lookup: CDR1 MNHEY, CDR2 SVGAGI. This CDR3 comprises 14 residues. This CDR3 is CASSYGEAGNTIYF. The CDR3 region has the DNA TGTGCCAGCAGTTACGGAGAGGCCGGAAACACCATATATTTT.

The V call is TRBV28, the J call TRBJ1-1; D call uncertain. The ends were cut back, 8 bases at V and 1 base at J, with 2 bases in the middle. The CDR3 contains 10 residues. The germline V gene encodes CDR1 MDHEN and CDR2 SYDVKM. The CDR3 loop reads CASSNTEAFF. CDR3 bases: TGTGCCAGCTCGAACACTGAAGCTTTCTTT. The full variable domain, completed using reference TRBV28 and TRBJ1-1, is DVKVTQSSRYLVKRTGEKVFLECVQDMDHENMFWYRQDPGLGLRLIYFSYDVKMKEKGDIPEGYSVSREKKERFSLILESASTNQTSMYLCASSNTEAFFGQGTRLTVV.

The chain recombines TRBV5-4 with TRBJ2-2; D is undetermined. Germline V gives CDR1 SGHNT, CDR2 YYREEE (reference sequence). This CDR3 comprises 16 residues. V dropped 4 bases and J dropped 6 bases, with 19 bases sitting between them. The CDR3 DNA follows: TGTGCCAGCAGCACATCCCGGGCCCTACACGCCGGGGAGCTGTTTTTT. Protein: CASSTSRALHAGELFF.

This clone was seen a handful of times. The V call is TRBV6-5, the J call TRBJ2-1, with D possibly matching TRBD1 (5 bases). Germline V lookup: CDR1 MNHEY, CDR2 SVGAGI. The CDR3 totals 14 residues. Trimming took 0 bases from V and 6 from J, leaving 9 bases between them. As DNA, the CDR3 is TGTGCCAGCAGTTACTCTGGGGCCCTCAATGAGCAGTTCTTC. Protein product: CASSYSGALNEQFF.

The genes are TRBV4-1 and TRBJ1-1; D is unresolved. The V gene lost 1 base and the J gene lost 4 bases, with 7 bases spanning the gap. The CDR3 covers 13 residues. CDR1 is MGHRA, CDR2 YSYEKL, per germline. The CDR3 DNA sequence: TGCGCCAGCAGCCAAGGGCCGGGCACTGAAGCTTTCTTT. Translated: CASSQGPGTEAFF.

V usage is TRBV30 and J usage is TRBJ2-1, with TRBD1 matching 9 bases. Trimming took 2 bases from V and 7 from J; bases not matched to a gene: 6. In germline, CDR1 is GTSNPN, CDR2 SVGIG (reference sequence). This CDR3 is 14 amino acids long. CDR3 DNA: TGTGCCTGGAGTTCTCGGGACAGGGTGAATGAGCAGTTCTTC. It specifies CAWSSRDRVNEQFF.

The rearrangement joins TRBV6-5 to TRBJ2-7; D is ambiguous. CDR1 MNHEY and CDR2 SVGAGI come from the germline V gene. The CDR3 is made up of 11 amino acids. The germline V and J ends were trimmed by 11 bases and 4 bases, with 12 bases remaining between them. The CDR3 is CASRAGYEQYF. The DNA of the CDR3 is TGTGCCTCTCGGGCCGGGTACGAGCAGTACTTC.

This chain joins TRBV7-2 and TRBJ2-5, with unresolved D. The CDR3 consists of 14 residues. Germline CDR1 and CDR2: SGHTA and FQGNSA. Trimming cost V 2 bases and J 4 bases, with 11 bases left between them. Here the CDR3 reads CASSLFPRLETQYF. DNA for the CDR3: TGTGCCAGCAGCTTATTCCCACGACTAGAGACCCAGTACTTC. The complete variable domain, with remaining parts taken from reference TRBV7-2 and TRBJ2-5, reads GAGVSQSPSNKVTEKGKDVELRCDPISGHTALYWYRQSLGQGLEFLIYFQGNSAPDKSGLPSDRFSAERTGGSVSTLTIQRTQQEDSAVYLCASSLFPRLETQYFGPGTRLLVL.

As for this clone: Mismatch with germline at one junction end may stem from a read error. J is TRBJ1-2 and V is TRBV2; a weak D match, TRBD1 (6 bases). The germline gives CDR1 SNHLY, CDR2 FYNNEI. The CDR3 is 14 residues long. CDR3 protein: CASGETGQGYGYTF. The CDR3 DNA sequence: TGTGCCAGCGGTGAAACAGGGCAGGGCTATGGCTACACCTTC.

The rearrangement links TRBV10-1 to TRBJ2-1; 8 positions agree with TRBD2. This CDR3 comprises 14 residues. The V gene's germline CDR1 is WNHNN and CDR2 SYGVQD (reference sequence). V was clipped by 3 bases and J by 6 bases; unmatched bases: 4. Here the CDR3 reads CASSESGLANEQFF. Here the CDR3 DNA reads TGCGCCAGCAGTGAATCAGGACTAGCCAATGAGCAGTTCTTC.

This chain connects TRBV6-5 to TRBJ2-3; 8 bases are shared with TRBD2. The CDR3 loop spans 14 amino acids. The germline V gene encodes CDR1 MNHEY and CDR2 SVGAGI. The J segment lost 0 bases and the V segment lost 6 bases, leaving 2 bases of the junction unmatched. DNA of the CDR3: TGTGCCAGCAGCAAGCGGGAGAGCACAGATACGCAGTATTTT. This sequence encodes CASSKRESTDTQYF.

V and J are TRBV14 and TRBJ1-1; D may be TRBD1 (5 bases). The CDR3 has 13 residues. V gave up 1 base and J gave up 4 bases, with 7 bases separating them. Germline V gene sequence: CDR1 SGHDN, CDR2 FVKESK. CDR3 protein: CASSQGGLTEAFF. The CDR3 DNA reads TGTGCCAGCAGCCAAGGGGGCCTCACTGAAGCTTTCTTT.

The V and J genes are TRBV7-2 and TRBJ1-4, with D tentatively TRBD1 (6 bases). This CDR3 comprises 14 residues. Looked up from germline, CDR1 is SGHTA and CDR2 is FQGNSA. Trimming stripped 4 bases from V and 10 bases from J, with 16 bases between. In DNA, the CDR3 is TGTGCCAGCAGCTCTGGACAGTTTTCCGCAAAACTGTTTTTT. Protein product: CASSSGQFSAKLFF.